Each of the 5 T cell receptor beta chains below was sequenced from the same sample in a study of T cell changes during pregnancy in multiple sclerosis. TCRdb's copy holds only in-frame clones and misses some; the assay was immunoSEQ multiplex PCR. The sample lists some 49,000 clones; approximately 95% were seen once. The sequencing used CD8+ T cells from peripheral blood mononuclear cells, collected in the first trimester of pregnancy. The receptor source for this set is a female donor with multiple sclerosis, enrolled in a pregnancy study.

This clone was observed a few times. This chain uses TRBV7-9 with TRBJ1-5; D is uncertain. The length of the CDR3 is 11 residues. Germline V gives CDR1 SEHNR, CDR2 FQNEAQ (reference sequence). V shed 5 bases and J shed 16 bases, with 15 bases lying between them. CDR3 region: CASSQGLSQHF. In DNA form, the CDR3 reads TGTGCCAGCAGCCAAGGACTGAGCCAACATTTT.

The V and J genes are TRBV27 and TRBJ2-1; 10 bases map to TRBD2. V was pared by 8 bases and J by 2 bases, with 9 bases of the junction left unmatched. Germline V CDR1 and CDR2: MNHEY, SMNVEV (reference sequence). CDR3 length equals 16 residues. The DNA for the CDR3 is TGTGCCAGCGTTGGCCTAGCGGGAGAGGCCTACAATGAGCAGTTCTTC. Protein product: CASVGLAGEAYNEQFF.

The sample holds one count of this clone. The chain is built from TRBV27 and TRBJ2-1; 10 nucleotides align to TRBD1. Germline assignment: CDR1 MNHEY and CDR2 SMNVEV (reference sequence). The CDR3 is made up of 16 amino acids. The trim removed 2 bases at V and 4 bases at J, leaving 5 bases unmatched. CDR3 amino acids: CASSLGQGVFYNEQFF. DNA for the CDR3: TGTGCCAGCAGTTTAGGACAGGGGGTTTTTTACAATGAGCAGTTCTTC.

The count of this clone is one. The V and J genes are TRBV27 and TRBJ1-1, with D tentatively TRBD1 (5 bases). This CDR3 is 13 amino acids long. From germline, CDR1 is MNHEY and CDR2 SMNVEV (reference sequence). V was shortened by 6 bases and J by 0 bases, with 8 bases between the two germline ends. The CDR3 DNA reads TGTGCCAGCAGCCTGACAGTGAACACTGAAGCTTTCTTT. Amino acids: CASSLTVNTEAFF.

The chain uses TRBV4-1 and TRBJ2-7, with 10 positions matching TRBD2. CDR3 length: 14 amino acids. The V and J ends lost 2 bases and 3 bases, in that order; junction bases with no gene match: 1. Germline V gene data show CDR1 as MGHRA and CDR2 as YSYEKL. CDR3 loop: CASSQLAGGYEQYF. The CDR3 nucleotides read TGCGCCAGCAGCCAATTAGCGGGAGGCTACGAGCAGTACTTC.